This T cell receptor beta chain was sequenced during a study of blood T cells in healthy people across ages. Study-wide results and limits: Versus aged donors, long-lived donors had higher diversity and more naive CD4+ cells. Measured against age, TCR beta diversity per million T cells decreased in a roughly linear manner.

Using a J-beta primer mix together with a sample-barcoded 5' primer, a second PCR was run for roughly 7 to 11 cycles. TCRdb recomputed calls from the 5' RACE reads with MiXCR, one row per CDR3 protein. The sample has about 680,000 distinct CDR3 sequences, over 45% seen once. This clonotype was picked up a small number of times. No antigen is known for it. The V end was cut by 8 bases, the J end by 1 base, with 15 bases between. This CDR3 is built from 14 residues. Germline CDR1 and CDR2: MNHEY and SVGAGI. Donors were healthy Caucasian individuals from Russia aged roughly 6 to 95. Sequenced: blood. This receptor was taken from a woman aged 60-75 years in good health. The genes are TRBV6-5 and TRBJ2-7; D perhaps matches TRBD2 (6 bases). The CDR3 region is CASRKAGGSYEQYF. In DNA, the CDR3 is TGTGCCAGCCGTAAGGCCGGGGGTTCCTACGAGCAGTACTTC.